The rows below give T cell receptor beta chains drawn from one sample of a study of shared clonotypes between healthy human individuals. The data were produced by immunoSEQ multiplex PCR, yet TCRdb's version contains in-frame clones alone and is incomplete. This table has a few million clones, approximately 95% appearing once. Specimen: naive CD4+ T cells from PBMCs. All receptors derive from a man between 18 and 35 years old in good health. Some clones in this sample may be carry-over from other donors' samples. Both conserved end residues are part of each CDR3. The D gene is left open where the match is weak. Some rows mark clone size as missing; the rest say once, few, many or name a class of expanded clone.

j_call v_call d_call clone_size cdr3_nt cdr3_aa
TRBJ1-5 TRBV7-8 TRBD1 NA TGTGCCAGCAGCCCAGGGACAGGGGATCTCCCCCAGCATTTT CASSPGTGDLPQHF
TRBJ2-5 TRBV5-1 TRBD2 once TGCGCCAGCAGCTCCGTAGCGGGAGCGGAGACCCAGTACTTC CASSSVAGAETQYF
TRBJ1-3 TRBV10-3 NA NA TGTGCCACCATAAAGGACGCGCCCGGTTTAGGAAACACCATATATTTT CATIKDAPGLGNTIYF
TRBJ2-7 TRBV6-5 TRBD1 NA TGTGCCAGCAGCCCGCCGAGGCAGGGGGCCGGCGAGCAGTACTTC CASSPPRQGAGEQYF
TRBJ1-5 TRBV6-6 NA NA TGTGCCAGCAGTTACGAAAAGGGGGGCTATCAGCCCCAGCATTTT CASSYEKGGYQPQHF
TRBJ1-1 TRBV28 NA NA TGTGCCAGCAGTCCACGGGGGAGTGAAGCTTTCTTT CASSPRGSEAFF
TRBJ2-2 TRBV18 NA NA TGTGCCAGCTCACCACCGGCACAGCTGAACACCGGGGAGCTGTTTTTT CASSPPAQLNTGELFF
TRBJ2-5 TRBV19 NA NA TGTGCCAGTAGTGTGAACACACCGGGACTGGAGACCCAGTACTTC CASSVNTPGLETQYF
TRBJ1-1 TRBV28 NA NA TGTGCCAGCACCCCAGTGGGAGGCGGGCACACTGAAGCTTTCTTT CASTPVGGGHTEAFF
TRBJ2-3 TRBV5-1 NA NA TGCGCCAGCAGCTTGGAGGGATCGAGTACAGATACGCAGTATTTT CASSLEGSSTDTQYF
TRBJ2-2 TRBV28 NA NA TGTGCCAGCAGTTTTCCCCAGGGGCTACCAAACACCGGGGAGCTGTTTTTT CASSFPQGLPNTGELFF
TRBJ2-5 TRBV7-7 NA NA TGTGCCAGCAGCGAGATTCTTGGGTTTGGGGAGACCCAGTACTTC CASSEILGFGETQYF
TRBJ1-2 TRBV5-4 NA NA TGTGCCAGCAGCTTGGCCGAGGTCGCAAGGAACCGTGGCTACACCTTC CASSLAEVARNRGYTF
TRBJ1-4 TRBV11-2 NA NA TGTGCCAGCAGCTCGGTGCGAGGGGCCGCAACTAATGAAAAACTGTTTTTT CASSSVRGAATNEKLFF
TRBJ2-3 TRBV5-6 NA NA TGTGCCAGCAGCCAGGGCTGGGGCACAGATACGCAGTATTTT CASSQGWGTDTQYF
TRBJ2-7 TRBV5-4 TRBD2 NA TGTGCCAGCAGCTCGGCCGGACTAGCGCCCTCCTACGAGCAGTACTTC CASSSAGLAPSYEQYF
TRBJ2-5 TRBV7-2 NA NA TGTGCCAGCAGCCATGGTAGGGATGGAGAGACCCAGTACTTC CASSHGRDGETQYF
TRBJ1-5 TRBV30 NA NA TGTGCCTGTGCGTTCGGTAGCAATCAGCCCCAGCATTTT CACAFGSNQPQHF
TRBJ2-7 TRBV28 NA NA TGTGCCAGCAGTCGCGTATTGCCTTCCCTCTACGAGCAGTACTTC CASSRVLPSLYEQYF
TRBJ2-3 TRBV7-9 NA NA TGTGCCAGCAGCTCCCAAACGCAGTATTTT CASSSQTQYF
TRBJ2-1 TRBV30 NA NA TGTGCCCGCGGACACTCTGTCTACAATGAGCAGTTCTTC CARGHSVYNEQFF
TRBJ2-5 TRBV11-3 NA once TGTGCCAGCAGCTTAGAAAGCGGTGGGACCCAGTACTTC CASSLESGGTQYF
TRBJ1-1 TRBV29-1 NA NA TGCAGCGTTGAAGTTTCCGAGAACACTGAAGCTTTCTTT CSVEVSENTEAFF
TRBJ1-2 TRBV15 NA NA TGTGCCACCAGCAGAGACCCCACCGGCACCTATGGCTACACCTTC CATSRDPTGTYGYTF
TRBJ1-3 TRBV18 NA NA TGTGCCAGCTCACCCCCAGGGAGAAACACCATATATTTT CASSPPGRNTIYF
TRBJ2-5 TRBV6-5 TRBD1 once TGTGCCAGCACGTCCCTTCAGGGGGCTAGGGAGACCCAGTACTTC CASTSLQGARETQYF